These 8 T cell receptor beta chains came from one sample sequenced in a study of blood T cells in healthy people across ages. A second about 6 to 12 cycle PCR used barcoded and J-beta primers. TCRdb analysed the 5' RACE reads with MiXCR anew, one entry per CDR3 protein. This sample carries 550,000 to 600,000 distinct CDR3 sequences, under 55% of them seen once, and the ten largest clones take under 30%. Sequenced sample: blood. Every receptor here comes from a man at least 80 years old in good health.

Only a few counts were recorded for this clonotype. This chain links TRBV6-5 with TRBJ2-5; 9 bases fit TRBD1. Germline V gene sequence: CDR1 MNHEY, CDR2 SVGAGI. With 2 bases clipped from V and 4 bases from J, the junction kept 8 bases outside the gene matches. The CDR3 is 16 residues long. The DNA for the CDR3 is TGTGCCAGCAGTTACCCAACGACAGGGGGGAGAGAGACCCAGTACTTC. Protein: CASSYPTTGGRETQYF.

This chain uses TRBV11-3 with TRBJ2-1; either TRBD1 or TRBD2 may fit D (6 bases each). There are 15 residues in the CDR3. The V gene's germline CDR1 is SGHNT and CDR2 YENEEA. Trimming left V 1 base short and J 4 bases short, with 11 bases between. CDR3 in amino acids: CASSLAGAQYNEQFF. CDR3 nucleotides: TGTGCCAGCAGCTTAGCGGGGGCTCAATACAATGAGCAGTTCTTC.

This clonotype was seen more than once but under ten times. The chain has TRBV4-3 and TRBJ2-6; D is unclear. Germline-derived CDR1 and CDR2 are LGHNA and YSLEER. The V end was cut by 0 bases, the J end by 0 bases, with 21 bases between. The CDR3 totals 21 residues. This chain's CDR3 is CASSQEIGKYQYSSGANVLTF. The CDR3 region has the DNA TGCGCCAGCAGCCAAGAAATTGGGAAGTACCAATACAGCTCTGGGGCCAACGTCCTGACTTTC.

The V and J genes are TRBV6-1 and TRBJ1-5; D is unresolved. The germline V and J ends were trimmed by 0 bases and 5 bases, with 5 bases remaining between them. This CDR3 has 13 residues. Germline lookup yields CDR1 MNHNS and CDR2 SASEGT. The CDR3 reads CASSEAAYQPQHF. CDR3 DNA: TGTGCCAGCAGTGAAGCGGCTTATCAGCCCCAGCATTTT.

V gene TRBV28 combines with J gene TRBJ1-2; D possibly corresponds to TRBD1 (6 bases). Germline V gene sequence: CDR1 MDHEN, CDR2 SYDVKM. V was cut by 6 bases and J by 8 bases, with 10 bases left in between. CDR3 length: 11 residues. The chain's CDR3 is CASSLDRGYTF. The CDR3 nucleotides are TGTGCCAGCAGCTTAGACAGGGGCTACACCTTC.

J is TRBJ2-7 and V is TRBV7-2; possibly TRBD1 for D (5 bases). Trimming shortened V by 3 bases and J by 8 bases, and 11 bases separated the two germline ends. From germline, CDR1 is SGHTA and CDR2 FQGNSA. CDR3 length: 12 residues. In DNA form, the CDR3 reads TGTGCCAGCAGCTTCCACGACAGTAAGCAGTACTTC. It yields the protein CASSFHDSKQYF.

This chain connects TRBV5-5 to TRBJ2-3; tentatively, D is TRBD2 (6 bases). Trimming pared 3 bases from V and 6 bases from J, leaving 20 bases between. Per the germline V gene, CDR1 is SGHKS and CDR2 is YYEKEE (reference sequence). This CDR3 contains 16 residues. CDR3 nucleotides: TGTGCCAGCAGCTCCCTGCGGGGTTATCTTCTGGATACGCAGTATTTT. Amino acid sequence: CASSSLRGYLLDTQYF.

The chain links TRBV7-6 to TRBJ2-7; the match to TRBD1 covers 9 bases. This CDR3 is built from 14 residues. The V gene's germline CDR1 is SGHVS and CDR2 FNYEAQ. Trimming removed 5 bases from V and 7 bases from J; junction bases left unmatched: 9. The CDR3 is CASSVQGAFNEQYF. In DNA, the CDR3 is TGTGCCAGCAGCGTACAGGGGGCGTTCAATGAGCAGTACTTC.